This T cell receptor beta chain was profiled in a study of Graves' ophthalmopathy and Graves' hyperthyroidism. Whole-study results and caveats: Detection in blood was also observed for most expanded thyroid clonotypes above 0.001 frequency.

The CDR3 totals 13 residues. Germline lookup yields CDR1 MNHEY and CDR2 SVGAGI. The germline V and J ends were trimmed by 4 bases and 8 bases, with 9 bases remaining between them. A note on this clonotype: What it binds is unknown.

Amplified TCR beta CDR3 regions were obtained using RNA transcripts as template. HTBI primers were used in a first-round RT-PCR, which preceded a second-round multiplex PCR. MiXCR was run by TCRdb on the multiplex PCR reads, yielding one entry per CDR3 protein. The data show tens of thousands of distinct CDR3 sequences, with 52% seen just once and roughly 18% held by the top ten. This TCR derives from an adult man with Graves' ophthalmopathy. V gene TRBV6-5 combines with J gene TRBJ1-6; D call uncertain. The sequenced sample was peripheral blood. The DNA of the CDR3 is TGTGCCAGCAGTTCTACTCGGGATTCACCCCTCCACTTT. It codes for CASSSTRDSPLHF.